This paragraph reports one T cell receptor (beta chain). The antigen is undetermined. The data were taken from a study of T cell responses to AZD1222 COVID-19 vaccine. Study-level findings and limits: At baseline, seropositivity was found in only a handful of AZD1222 recipients. A mostly white British donor set with more females was recruited, and clonal diversity was possibly underestimated.

Profiled with immunoSEQ multiplex PCR; TCRdb holds only in-frame clones, not every one. In the table there are about 100,000 clones, approximately 89% of which are singletons. Sample: peripheral blood, taken 28 days after the second AZD1222 dose. The sequence derives from an adult who received the AZD1222 COVID-19 vaccine.

CDR3: CASSLGLLDSYNEQFF. The DNA of the CDR3 is TGCGCCAGCAGCTTGGGGCTACTCGACTCCTACAATGAGCAGTTCTTC. The genes are TRBV5-1 and TRBJ2-1, with unresolved D. The V gene lost 0 bases and the J gene lost 0 bases, with 10 bases spanning the gap. Germline V gene lookup returns CDR1 SGHRS and CDR2 YFSETQ. This CDR3 is 16 amino acids long.